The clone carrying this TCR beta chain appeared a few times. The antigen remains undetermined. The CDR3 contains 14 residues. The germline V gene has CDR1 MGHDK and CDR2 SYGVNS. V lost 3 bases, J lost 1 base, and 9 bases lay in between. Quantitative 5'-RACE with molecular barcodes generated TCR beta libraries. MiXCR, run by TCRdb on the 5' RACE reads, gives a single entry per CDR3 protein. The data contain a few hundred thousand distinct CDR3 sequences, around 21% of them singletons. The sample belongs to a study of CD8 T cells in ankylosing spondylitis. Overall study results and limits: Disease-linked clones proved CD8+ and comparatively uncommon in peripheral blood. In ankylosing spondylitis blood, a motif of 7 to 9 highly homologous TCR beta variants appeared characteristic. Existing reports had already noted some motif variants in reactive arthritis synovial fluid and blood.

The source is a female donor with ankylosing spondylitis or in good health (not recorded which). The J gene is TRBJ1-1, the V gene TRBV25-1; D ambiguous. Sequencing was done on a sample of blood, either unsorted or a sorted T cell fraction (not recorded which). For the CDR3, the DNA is TGTGCCAGCAGTGACCGCGTGGGGAACACTGAAGCTTTCTTT. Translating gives CASSDRVGNTEAFF. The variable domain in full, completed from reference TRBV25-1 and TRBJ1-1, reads EADIYQTPRYLVIGTGKKITLECSQTMGHDKMYWYQQDPGMELHLIHYSYGVNSTEKGDLSSESTVSRIRTEHFPLTLESARPSHTSQYLCASSDRVGNTEAFFGQGTRLTVV.